Below, 5 T cell receptor beta chains from the same sample are listed, as sequenced in a study of cytomegalovirus exposure and HLA in healthy donors (dated by TCRdb to 2016 to 2017). Library preparation employed the immunoSEQ multiplex PCR assay. A mixture of 60 forward primers for TCR Vbeta segments and 13 reverse primers for TCR Jbeta segments was used in the multiplex PCR. TCRdb obtained this table from immuneACCESS and retained in-frame rearrangements with V and J assigned. These tables miss some clones; where compared with another copy, unresolved V genes account for less than half of the shortfall, and the remainder is unexplained. Recorded for this sample are some 130,000 clones; about three quarters of them occurred a single time. The ten biggest clones cover approximately 1.8% of the sample. Sequencing input: PBMCs. Receptor source: a female donor in good health and CMV-seropositive.

The chain has TRBV5-1 and TRBJ2-7, with D possibly being TRBD2 (7 bases). CDR1 and CDR2 from the germline V gene are SGHRS and YFSETQ. The CDR3 length is 16 residues. With 0 bases removed from V and 0 bases from J, the gap between germline ends came to 13 bases. The CDR3 DNA sequence: TGCGCCAGCAGCTTGGCCGGGGAGGGGGGCTCCTACGAGCAGTACTTC. Amino acid sequence: CASSLAGEGGSYEQYF.

The count of this clone is one. The CDR3 DNA is TGTGCCAGCAGCTTGGTAGGCAGGCTCTCCTACGAGCAGTACTTC. Protein sequence: CASSLVGRLSYEQYF. The rearrangement joins TRBV5-6 to TRBJ2-7; D is undetermined. The CDR3 covers 15 residues. Trimming took 0 bases from V and 0 from J, leaving 10 bases between them. Germline V gene lookup returns CDR1 SGHDT and CDR2 YYEEEE.

The chain couples TRBV7-9 to TRBJ2-7; D remains ambiguous. This CDR3 is built from 11 residues. V was shortened by 5 bases and J by 3 bases, with 5 bases between the two germline ends. Per the germline V gene, CDR1 is SEHNR and CDR2 is FQNEAQ (reference sequence). The CDR3 loop reads CASSNYYEQYF. CDR3 sequence (DNA): TGTGCCAGCAGCAATTACTACGAGCAGTACTTC.

The CDR3 DNA follows: TGTGCCAGCAGCTTAGAATTCAGGAACACCGGGGAGCTGTTTTTT. Protein product: CASSLEFRNTGELFF. The chain carries TRBV7-3 and TRBJ2-2; D gene ambiguous. The CDR3 loop spans 15 amino acids. V was shortened by 2 bases and J by 1 base, with 8 bases between the two germline ends. Germline V CDR1 and CDR2: SGHTA, FQGTGA.

The chain has TRBV18 and TRBJ2-7, with D possibly TRBD1 on 6 matching bases. This CDR3 is 13 amino acids long. Germline-derived CDR1 and CDR2 are KGHSH and LQKENI. V lost 2 bases, J lost 3 bases, and 8 bases lay in between. DNA for the CDR3: TGTGCCAGCTCACCAAAGGACAGCTACGAGCAGTACTTC. Its protein product is CASSPKDSYEQYF. Looking up the rest from reference TRBV18 and TRBJ2-7 gives the full variable domain: NAGVMQNPRHLVRRRGQEARLRCSPMKGHSHVYWYRQLPEEGLKFMVYLQKENIIDESGMPKERFSAEFPKEGPSILRIQQVVRGDSAAYFCASSPKDSYEQYFGPGTRLTVT.